The 29 T cell receptor beta chains below were found in one sample sequenced in a study of shared clonotypes between healthy human individuals. The method was immunoSEQ multiplex PCR; TCRdb's version includes in-frame clones alone and lacks a portion of them. The sample carries over a million clones, roughly 74% recorded once. Specimen: memory CD4+ T cells from PBMCs. Regarding subset: CD45RA-negative fraction. Receptor source: a man in his late teens or twenties in good health. Some clones in this sample may be carry-over from other donors' samples.

The chain couples TRBV6-1 to TRBJ2-5; TRBD1 might be the D (5 bases). CDR1 and CDR2 from the germline V gene are MNHNS and SASEGT. V was cut by 6 bases and J by 1 base, with 12 bases left in between. The CDR3 has 14 residues. CDR3 DNA sequence: TGTGCCAGCAGCGACTCTGGGGCCCAAGAGACCCAGTACTTC. As protein: CASSDSGAQETQYF.

The chain uses TRBV25-1 and TRBJ1-5; TRBD1 might be the D (5 bases). Trimming removed 5 bases from V and 6 bases from J, with 11 bases in between. CDR3 length: 13 amino acids. Germline V gene data show CDR1 as MGHDK and CDR2 as SYGVNS. The CDR3 loop is CASSPGMAQPQHF. CDR3 in DNA: TGTGCCAGCAGTCCAGGGATGGCTCAGCCCCAGCATTTT.

The chain carries TRBV25-1 and TRBJ2-7, with TRBD1 identical over 7 bases. The V segment lost 6 bases and the J segment 6 bases; nucleotides outside the gene matches: 8. Germline V gives CDR1 MGHDK, CDR2 SYGVNS. This CDR3 has 13 amino acids. The CDR3 loop is CASRGQAMGEQYF. The CDR3 bases are TGTGCCAGCAGAGGACAGGCTATGGGCGAGCAGTACTTC.

The V call is TRBV6-1, the J call TRBJ1-4, with a weak D call TRBD1 (5 bases). V lost 4 bases, J lost 6 bases, and 15 bases lay in between. The CDR3 extends over 15 amino acids. From germline, CDR1 is MNHNS and CDR2 SASEGT. CDR3 residues: CASSGPTVGDEKLFF. CDR3 nucleotides: TGTGCCAGCAGTGGCCCGACGGTGGGGGATGAAAAACTGTTTTTT.

This rearrangement joins TRBV25-1 to TRBJ2-7; 11 positions agree with TRBD2. Germline lookup yields CDR1 MGHDK and CDR2 SYGVNS. The trim removed 6 bases at V and 2 bases at J, leaving 9 bases unmatched. CDR3 length: 16 residues. CDR3 DNA: TGTGCCAGCAGCCGTCTACTAGCGGGAGAACCCTACGAGCAGTACTTC. This encodes CASSRLLAGEPYEQYF.

The chain carries TRBV28 and TRBJ1-4; no reliable D call. Germline V lookup: CDR1 MDHEN, CDR2 SYDVKM. CDR3 length: 13 residues. The V end lost 7 bases, the J end lost 8 bases, and 14 bases lay between the germline ends. CDR3 in amino acids: CASTQGSWEKLFF. In nucleotides, the CDR3 is TGTGCCAGCACCCAAGGGTCCTGGGAAAAACTGTTTTTT. Combining the CDR3 with reference TRBV28 and TRBJ1-4 gives the whole variable domain DVKVTQSSRYLVKRTGEKVFLECVQDMDHENMFWYRQDPGLGLRLIYFSYDVKMKEKGDIPEGYSVSREKKERFSLILESASTNQTSMYLCASTQGSWEKLFFGSGTQLSVL.

The V call is TRBV27, the J call TRBJ2-3, with 12 bases that match TRBD2. Germline V gene lookup returns CDR1 MNHEY and CDR2 SMNVEV (reference sequence). With 1 base clipped from V and 5 bases from J, the junction kept 7 bases outside the gene matches. CDR3 length: 17 residues. CDR3 protein: CASSLYSSGRARDTQYF. CDR3 nucleotides: TGTGCCAGCAGTTTATATTCTAGCGGGAGGGCAAGAGATACGCAGTATTTT.

Concerning this clone: Other nucleotide sequences from this sample produce the same CDR3. The J gene is TRBJ2-1, the V gene TRBV7-3; 11 nucleotides align to TRBD2. Germline-derived CDR1 and CDR2 are SGHTA and FQGTGA. J gave up 3 bases and V 5 bases, and 3 bases lay outside the gene matches. The CDR3 covers 15 residues. CDR3: CASSPTSGSYNEQFF. The CDR3 bases are TGTGCCAGCAGCCCTACTAGCGGGAGCTACAATGAGCAGTTCTTC.

The J gene is TRBJ2-7, the V gene TRBV5-4; 7 positions agree with TRBD2. The CDR3 has 15 amino acids. With V trimmed by 1 base and J by 5 bases, 9 bases remained unmatched. The germline gives CDR1 SGHNT, CDR2 YYREEE (reference sequence). The CDR3 DNA follows: TGTGCCAGCAGCTTGTCGGGCGGGAGTCGGAACGAGCAGTACTTC. It yields the protein CASSLSGGSRNEQYF.

The chain has TRBV10-3 and TRBJ1-1, with D possibly TRBD1 on 6 matching bases. Trimming left V 7 bases short and J 1 base short, with 13 bases between. CDR3 size: 14 residues. Germline values: CDR1 ENHRY, CDR2 SYGVKD. The chain's CDR3 is CAIKPGQKNTEAFF. The CDR3 coding sequence is TGTGCCATCAAGCCGGGACAAAAGAACACTGAAGCTTTCTTT.

The chain carries TRBV7-9 and TRBJ2-3; 8 nucleotides agree with TRBD2. V was clipped by 6 bases and J by 2 bases; unmatched bases: 1. Germline CDR1 reads SEHNR; CDR2 reads FQNEAQ (reference sequence). CDR3 size: 13 residues. This chain's CDR3 is CASRTSVTDTQYF. The CDR3 DNA is TGTGCCAGCAGGACTAGCGTCACAGATACGCAGTATTTT.

The J gene is TRBJ2-7, the V gene TRBV4-2, with D tentatively TRBD1 or TRBD2 (5 bases each). Looked up from germline, CDR1 is LGHNA and CDR2 is YNFKEQ. The CDR3 consists of 17 residues. Between the trimmed V and J ends, which lost 1 base and 0 bases, there was a span of 16 bases. The CDR3 sequence is CASSQAIGAGSSYEQYF. The CDR3 region has the DNA TGTGCCAGCAGCCAAGCGATCGGCGCAGGGAGCTCCTACGAGCAGTACTTC.

This clone was counted at least ten times. V and J are TRBV20-1 and TRBJ2-4, with D maybe TRBD1 (5 bases). The length of the CDR3 is 11 residues. CDR1 is DFQATT, CDR2 SNEGSKA, per germline (reference sequence). V lost 8 bases to trimming and J lost 7 bases, with 12 bases between them. The CDR3: CSSRKGNIQYF. The CDR3 DNA reads TGCAGTTCGAGGAAGGGGAACATTCAGTACTTC.

The rearrangement uses TRBV5-4 and TRBJ2-3; TRBD2 matches at 11 bases. The trim removed 4 bases at V and 4 bases at J, leaving 11 bases unmatched. The CDR3 runs 17 residues. Per the germline V gene, CDR1 is SGHNT and CDR2 is YYREEE (reference sequence). For the CDR3, the DNA is TGTGCCAGCAGCCTGTCGACTAGCGGGGAGACCCCAGATACGCAGTATTTT. Translation gives CASSLSTSGETPDTQYF.

The genes are TRBV11-2 and TRBJ2-5; the match to TRBD2 covers 11 bases. Germline V CDR1 and CDR2: SGHAT, FQNNGV. After removal of 3 bases from V and 1 base from J, the junction contained 4 bases not matched to a gene. This CDR3 spans 16 amino acids. CDR3 coding DNA: TGTGCCAGCAGCTTTACTAGCGGGAGCCCCCAAGAGACCCAGTACTTC. Its translation is CASSFTSGSPQETQYF. The full variable domain, in which reference TRBV11-2 and TRBJ2-5 provide the parts outside the CDR3, is EAGVAQSPRYKIIEKRQSVAFWCNPISGHATLYWYQQILGQGPKLLIQFQNNGVVDDSQLPKDRFSAERLKGVDSTLKIQPAKLEDSAVYLCASSFTSGSPQETQYFGPGTRLLVL.

The chain is built from TRBV30 and TRBJ2-3; no reliable D call. The germline gives CDR1 GTSNPN, CDR2 SVGIG (reference sequence). V lost 2 bases, J lost 6 bases, and 15 bases lay in between. This CDR3 has 14 amino acids. DNA for the CDR3: TGTGCCTGGAGTTTTCCTAGTCTATACGATACGCAGTATTTT. It is translated as CAWSFPSLYDTQYF.

As for this clone: Distinct nucleotide sequences in the sample also encode this CDR3. This chain links TRBV10-3 with TRBJ2-1; D possibly corresponds to TRBD1 (6 bases). Germline CDR1 and CDR2: ENHRY and SYGVKD. This CDR3 has 12 residues. V lost 3 bases and J lost 7, with 7 bases in between. CDR3 loop: CAISERGNEQFF. DNA for the CDR3: TGTGCCATCAGTGAAAGGGGGAATGAGCAGTTCTTC.

This sequence joins TRBV28 and TRBJ2-7, with D unclear. Trimming removed 10 bases from V and 0 bases from J, with 13 bases in between. CDR1 and CDR2 from the germline V gene are MDHEN and SYDVKM. The CDR3 is made up of 13 amino acids. CDR3 sequence: CAIRTESSYEQYF. The DNA for the CDR3 is TGTGCCATCCGGACGGAGAGCTCCTACGAGCAGTACTTC.

In its sample, this clone was seen once. The chain uses TRBV29-1 and TRBJ1-2; 9 nucleotides align to TRBD1. Trimming at V came to 7 bases and at J to 4 bases, leaving 7 bases not matched to a gene. The germline gives CDR1 SQVTM, CDR2 ANQGSEA. The CDR3 covers 13 residues. The CDR3 DNA reads TGCAGCGCGGGGGACAGGGAGGGCTATGGCTACACCTTC. Translating gives CSAGDREGYGYTF.

The chain uses TRBV25-1 and TRBJ2-3; 12 nucleotides line up with TRBD2. From germline, CDR1 is MGHDK and CDR2 SYGVNS. The CDR3 extends over 17 amino acids. V shed 0 bases and J 1 base; nucleotides not matched to a gene: 2. The CDR3 DNA follows: TGTGCCAGCAGTGAATATCTAGCGGGAGGGGGCACAGATACGCAGTATTTT. This sequence encodes CASSEYLAGGGTDTQYF.

The V gene is TRBV5-1, the J gene TRBJ1-1, with TRBD1 as a possible D gene (6 bases). Looked up from germline, CDR1 is SGHRS and CDR2 is YFSETQ. Trimming pared 2 bases from V and 11 bases from J, leaving 22 bases between. This CDR3 has 15 amino acids. The CDR3: CASSFSQGGTMFAFF. CDR3 in DNA: TGCGCCAGCAGCTTTAGCCAAGGGGGGACTATGTTCGCTTTCTTT.

The rearrangement uses TRBV28 and TRBJ1-1; tentative D call: TRBD1 (5 bases). The V end lost 6 bases, the J end lost 2 bases, and 19 bases lay between the germline ends. There are 16 residues in the CDR3. CDR1 MDHEN and CDR2 SYDVKM come from the germline V gene. The CDR3: CASSLSGTALNTEAFF. Written as DNA, the CDR3 is TGTGCCAGCAGCTTGTCCGGGACCGCACTTAACACTGAAGCTTTCTTT.

The chain carries TRBV6-6 and TRBJ2-4, with 8 bases that match TRBD1. J gave up 1 base and V 5 bases, and 7 bases lay outside the gene matches. The CDR3 spans 16 residues. The germline CDR1 and CDR2 sequences are MNHNY and SVGAGI (reference sequence). For the CDR3, the DNA is TGTGCCAGCAGTCCCCAGGGGGCGTCGGCCAAAAACATTCAGTACTTC. It specifies CASSPQGASAKNIQYF.

The table lists this clone with a count of one. Here the CDR3 reads CASRLVGSNRNEKLFF. For the CDR3, the DNA is TGTGCCTCTCGACTTGTGGGATCAAACAGGAATGAAAAACTGTTTTTT. The rearrangement uses TRBV19 and TRBJ1-4, with D maybe TRBD1 (5 bases). The CDR3 is 16 residues long. In germline, CDR1 is LNHDA, CDR2 SQIVND (reference sequence). V was pared by 11 bases and J by 5 bases, with 24 bases between.

The sample holds one count of this clone. The V gene is TRBV5-1, the J gene TRBJ2-5; D possibly corresponds to TRBD2 (6 bases). CDR1 SGHRS and CDR2 YFSETQ come from the germline V gene. This CDR3 comprises 15 residues. V was pared by 4 bases and J by 5 bases, with 18 bases between. CDR3 in DNA: TGCGCCAGCAGCAGCCTTACTAGCCCAGTGGAGACCCAGTACTTC. Encoded protein: CASSSLTSPVETQYF.

This chain uses TRBV7-2 with TRBJ1-3, with D tentatively TRBD1 (5 bases). Trimming shortened V by 4 bases and J by 3 bases, and 7 bases separated the two germline ends. The CDR3 is 13 residues long. Germline V gene lookup returns CDR1 SGHTA and CDR2 FQGNSA. In nucleotides, the CDR3 is TGTGCCAGCAGCTCCCAGGGTGGAAACACCATATATTTT. Translated: CASSSQGGNTIYF. Drawing the rest from reference TRBV7-2 and TRBJ1-3, the complete variable domain is GAGVSQSPSNKVTEKGKDVELRCDPISGHTALYWYRQSLGQGLEFLIYFQGNSAPDKSGLPSDRFSAERTGGSVSTLTIQRTQQEDSAVYLCASSSQGGNTIYFGEGSWLTVV.

The DNA for the CDR3 is TGTGCCAGTAGTGTCCACAGGGGGGCGGGGGACACTGAAGCTTTCTTT. It specifies CASSVHRGAGDTEAFF. The chain uses TRBV19 and TRBJ1-1; 8 bases align to TRBD1. Trimming cost V 5 bases and J 3 bases; bases outside gene matches: 11. Germline CDR1 reads LNHDA; CDR2 reads SQIVND (reference sequence). The CDR3 sequence is 16 residues long.

The chain couples TRBV2 to TRBJ2-1; 7 nucleotides agree with TRBD2. V shed 8 bases and J 0 bases; nucleotides not matched to a gene: 4. In germline, CDR1 is SNHLY, CDR2 FYNNEI. The CDR3 is made up of 14 amino acids. The CDR3 is CASSGRASYNEQFF. Written as DNA, the CDR3 is TGTGCCAGCTCGGGGAGGGCCTCCTACAATGAGCAGTTCTTC.

This clone was detected a few times. The V call is TRBV25-1, the J call TRBJ2-7; 13 nucleotides agree with TRBD2. Per germline, CDR1 MGHDK and CDR2 SYGVNS. The CDR3 runs 13 residues. Unmatched junction bases numbered 3, after V lost 10 bases and J lost 3 bases. The CDR3 DNA sequence: TGTGCCACCGGACTAGCGGGAGTCTACGAGCAGTACTTC. Translating gives CATGLAGVYEQYF.